A single sample gave rise to the 10 T cell receptor beta chains below, sequenced in a study of radiotherapy plus CTLA-4 blockade in lung cancer listed by TCRdb under 2018. Receptor amplification or capture employed the immunoSEQ multiplex PCR assay. Entries here come from immuneACCESS through TCRdb and include only in-frame sequences with V and J called. Some clones fail to appear in such tables; in the studies checked, an unresolved V gene covers under half of the shortfall, and the cause of the remainder is unknown. The sample records 55,000 to 65,000 clones, 70% to 85% of which are singletons. Together, the top ten hold 3.5% to 4% of the sample. Sequencing was performed on peripheral blood, taken from a patient treated with radiotherapy plus ipilimumab. These receptors all come from a human donor with non-small cell lung cancer who had a partial response to radiotherapy plus ipilimumab.

The rearrangement joins TRBV5-6 to TRBJ2-7; 13 bases match TRBD2. Germline loops: CDR1 SGHDT, CDR2 YYEEEE. After removal of 4 bases from V and 2 bases from J, the junction contained 6 bases not matched to a gene. The CDR3 totals 16 residues. CDR3 residues: CASSLGLAGATYEQYF. The CDR3 DNA sequence: TGTGCCAGCAGCCTAGGACTAGCGGGGGCCACCTACGAGCAGTACTTC.

This clone was found a few times. This rearrangement joins TRBV19 to TRBJ2-3; 8 bases match TRBD2. Losses at the gene ends were 6 bases for V and 2 bases for J; bases not matched to a gene: 4. The germline CDR1 and CDR2 sequences are LNHDA and SQIVND (reference sequence). This CDR3 is built from 14 residues. As DNA, the CDR3 is TGTGCCAGTAGACGGGGGGGCCCCACAGATACGCAGTATTTT. Amino acids: CASRRGGPTDTQYF.

The chain has TRBV5-4 and TRBJ2-2; D may be TRBD1 (6 bases). Germline values: CDR1 SGHNT, CDR2 YYREEE (reference sequence). Trimming stripped 4 bases from V and 2 bases from J, with 12 bases between. This CDR3 region has 15 residues. CDR3 coding DNA: TGTGCCAGCAGCGCTCCAGGGGCCAACACCGGGGAGCTGTTTTTT. Protein sequence: CASSAPGANTGELFF.

The chain employs TRBV10-3 and TRBJ1-2, with TRBD1 as a possible D gene (6 bases). The CDR3 spans 17 residues. Trimming took off 6 bases at V and 5 bases at J, with 25 bases between the two ends. The germline V gene encodes CDR1 ENHRY and CDR2 SYGVKD. The CDR3, as DNA: TGTGCCATCAGGTCGAGTATTGGGGGGGCGCGGCTGTATGGCTACACCTTC. Translated, it gives CAIRSSIGGARLYGYTF.

The table lists this clone with a few counts. This chain uses TRBV2 with TRBJ1-5; D gene uncertain. The CDR3 sequence is 15 residues long. V shed 7 bases and J shed 6 bases, with 19 bases lying between them. Germline loops: CDR1 SNHLY, CDR2 FYNNEI. CDR3 in DNA: TGTGCCAGCACTCGGGGAGAGGCGATATCTCAGCCCCAGCATTTT. Protein: CASTRGEAISQPQHF.

The CDR3 bases are TGCGCCAGCAGCCAAGAGGACCAGGGGGACTTCCAAGAGACCCAGTACTTC. Translating it yields CASSQEDQGDFQETQYF. The chain recombines TRBV4-1 with TRBJ2-5; weak D call: TRBD1 (7 bases). This CDR3 is 17 amino acids long. Germline V gene sequence: CDR1 MGHRA, CDR2 YSYEKL. V was clipped by 0 bases and J by 1 base, with 15 bases between them.

This chain connects TRBV9 to TRBJ1-1; no definite D call. In germline, CDR1 is SGDLS, CDR2 YYNGEE. Trimming left V 3 bases short and J 4 bases short, with 7 bases between. The CDR3 has 12 residues. The CDR3 sequence: CASSAGSTEAFF. DNA for the CDR3: TGTGCCAGCAGCGCGGGGAGCACTGAAGCTTTCTTT.

The rearrangement uses TRBV28 and TRBJ2-5; 9 nucleotides align to TRBD2. Germline loops: CDR1 MDHEN, CDR2 SYDVKM. Trimming removed 6 bases from V and 5 bases from J; junction bases left unmatched: 4. The CDR3 contains 13 residues. The CDR3 sequence: CASRDSGRETQYF. The DNA for the CDR3 is TGTGCCAGCAGGGACAGCGGGAGGGAGACCCAGTACTTC.

The chain couples TRBV25-1 to TRBJ1-4; 10 nucleotides align to TRBD1. The CDR3 totals 17 residues. Germline V gene lookup returns CDR1 MGHDK and CDR2 SYGVNS. The V gene end was trimmed by 0 bases and the J gene end by 6 bases; junction bases not matched to a gene: 7. In DNA, the CDR3 is TGTGCCAGCAGTGAATATCTTTCGGGACAGGGGCATGAAAAACTGTTTTTT. Protein product: CASSEYLSGQGHEKLFF.

The V call is TRBV9, the J call TRBJ1-6; possible D gene TRBD1, 5 bases. Germline assignment: CDR1 SGDLS and CDR2 YYNGEE. V was trimmed by 3 bases and J by 10 bases, leaving 14 bases between them. CDR3 length equals 14 residues. DNA for the CDR3: TGTGCCAGCAGCGCGATAACCGCAGGGTCACCCCTCCACTTT. This sequence encodes CASSAITAGSPLHF.